This T cell receptor beta chain came from a study of T cells in Graves' hyperthyroidism and ophthalmopathy. Study background: Blood was drawn when the patient was first diagnosed and still untreated.

Regions amplified from RNA transcripts were the TCR beta CDR3 regions. HTBI primers were used for first-round RT-PCR of the TCR CDR3. TCRdb recomputed calls from the multiplex PCR reads with MiXCR, one row per CDR3 protein. The sample lists roughly 300,000 distinct CDR3 sequences, about 15% occurring once. The study, taken as a whole, reports: Ophthalmopathy was separated from stable hyperthyroidism by a 13 V-J model. A median 6.5 months before onset, the model predicted ophthalmopathy.

V lost 7 bases, J lost 5 bases, and 5 bases stayed unmatched. There are 12 residues in the CDR3. In germline, CDR1 is GTSNPN, CDR2 SVGIG (reference sequence). Exclusion of patients followed from uncontrolled infection, other autoimmune disease, pregnancy or lactation. This clonotype came up many times. Its cognate antigen is unknown. This chain links TRBV30 with TRBJ1-1; 9 nucleotides match TRBD1. The TCR was taken from a woman in her 30s with Graves' hyperthyroidism. The sequencing input was blood. Written as DNA, the CDR3 is TGTGCCTTAGGACAGGGGAAGACTGAAGCTTTCTTT. Protein sequence: CALGQGKTEAFF.